This T cell receptor beta chain came from a study of beta chain features in type 1 diabetes. Sequencing targeted expressed TCRB transcripts, as all isolated RNA had been reverse transcribed. Sequencing was performed with immunoSEQ multiplex PCR; in TCRdb, only in-frame clones are kept and a portion is missing. In the table there are 900,000 or so clones, roughly 17% of which are singletons. The CDR3 consists of 12 residues. The germline V gene encodes CDR1 MDHEN and CDR2 SYDVKM. What was sequenced was naive CD4+ T cells from blood. The source is a woman aged 18-35 years in good health. The rearrangement joins TRBV28 to TRBJ2-7, with 11 positions matching TRBD2. As DNA, the CDR3 is TGTGCAACGGGGACTAGCGGCTACGAGCAGTACTTC. Its translation: CATGTSGYEQYF.